The 9 T cell receptor beta chains presented below share a single source sample, sequenced in a study of low-dose radiotherapy and immunotherapy resistance in tumors. Both TCRalpha and TCRbeta chains were reverse transcribed with V-gene-specific primers. TCR amplification involved 20 to 25 PCR cycles with a constant-region primer and V-primer adapter. Each CDR3 protein is one row after TCRdb ran MiXCR on the reads. Among about 39,000 distinct CDR3 sequences listed, less than 40% were seen once. The time point: before trial treatment. This sample comprised PBMCs, obtained before treatment. Receptors were obtained from a male donor with gallbladder cancer.

On this clonotype: A far larger clone is a single base away, which makes a read error likely. The chain combines TRBV6-8 with TRBJ1-6; D may be TRBD1 (6 bases). The CDR3 extends over 14 amino acids. CDR1 is MNHGY, CDR2 SAAAGT, per germline. The CDR3 here is CASTPDSAFSPPHF. In DNA form, the CDR3 reads TGCGCCAGCACCCCGGACAGCGCTTTCTCACCCCCCCACTTT.

This clonotype came up once. Only one base separates this from a far larger clonotype, so it likely reflects a read error. This chain uses TRBV2 with TRBJ2-1, with TRBD1 matching 11 bases. Per germline, CDR1 SNHLY and CDR2 FYNNEI. CDR3 length equals 16 residues. Trimming took 8 bases from V and 7 from J; bases not matched to a gene: 13. The CDR3 DNA follows: TGTGCCAGCGGCTTAGAATGGACAGGGGGCTTGAATGAGCAGTTCTTC. This codes for CASGLEWTGGLNEQFF.

This clonotype was seen many times. CDR3 loop: CASSYSMPDSNQPQHF. In nucleotides, the CDR3 is TGTGCCAGCAGTTACTCGATGCCGGATAGCAATCAGCCCCAGCATTTT. The chain is built from TRBV6-5 and TRBJ1-5; D unresolved. This CDR3 comprises 16 residues. Trimming cost V 0 bases and J 0 bases, with 9 bases left between them. Germline loops: CDR1 MNHEY, CDR2 SVGAGI.

Points on this clonotype: Given a far larger clone just one base away, this is likely a sequencing read error. The chain joins TRBV10-3 to TRBJ1-5; 7 nucleotides line up with TRBD1. V was clipped by 3 bases and J by 7 bases; unmatched bases: 12. Germline lookup yields CDR1 ENHRY and CDR2 SYGVKD. CDR3 length: 16 amino acids. This CDR3 is CAISEVWTGEWQPQHF. DNA of the CDR3: TGTGCCATCAGTGAAGTTTGGACAGGAGAGTGGCAGCCCCAGCATTTT.

A word on this clonotype: A read error is likely here: a far larger clone is one base away. CDR3 sequence reads: CACSAGATNTGELFF. The CDR3 DNA reads TGTGCCTGCAGCGCCGGAGCGACGAACACCGGGGAGCTGTTTTTT. The chain recombines TRBV13 with TRBJ2-2; D gene unclear. The CDR3 totals 15 residues. Per germline, CDR1 PRHDT and CDR2 FYEKMQ (reference sequence). Full variable domain (remainder filled in from reference TRBV13 and TRBJ2-2): AAGVIQSPRHLIKEKRETATLKCYPIPRHDTVYWYQQGPGQDPQFLISFYEKMQSDKGSIPDRFSAQQFSDYHSELNMSSLELGDSALYFCACSAGATNTGELFFGEGSRLTVL.

Many counts were recorded for this clonotype. The chain combines TRBV19 with TRBJ2-2; D gene uncertain. With 5 bases removed from V and 8 bases from J, the gap between germline ends came to 15 bases. Germline CDR1 reads LNHDA; CDR2 reads SQIVND (reference sequence). The CDR3 totals 14 residues. The CDR3 DNA reads as TGTGCCAGTAGTGGTAGCTCGGTTAGGGGGGAGCTGTTTTTT. Translation: CASSGSSVRGELFF.

The table lists this clonotype with many counts. V gene TRBV20-1 combines with J gene TRBJ2-3, with 7 bases aligning to TRBD1. CDR1 and CDR2 (germline): DFQATT, SNEGSKA (reference sequence). V trimming: 0 bases; J trimming: 0 bases; junction bases outside the gene matches: 3. The CDR3 covers 15 residues. CDR3 sequence (DNA): TGCAGTGCTAGAGAAGGGACAGCTAGCACAGATACGCAGTATTTT. Translation gives CSAREGTASTDTQYF.

Relative to its sample, this clonotype is medium-sized. CDR3 DNA: TGTGCCAGCAGCCTAAGCCCCGGGACTCTATACAATGAGCAGTTCTTC. Its protein is CASSLSPGTLYNEQFF. The chain combines TRBV28 with TRBJ2-1; a weak D match, TRBD2 (6 bases). The CDR3 extends over 16 amino acids. Germline V lookup: CDR1 MDHEN, CDR2 SYDVKM. Deletions cut 6 bases from V and 4 bases from J, with 19 bases between. Full variable domain (missing parts from reference TRBV28 and TRBJ2-1): DVKVTQSSRYLVKRTGEKVFLECVQDMDHENMFWYRQDPGLGLRLIYFSYDVKMKEKGDIPEGYSVSREKKERFSLILESASTNQTSMYLCASSLSPGTLYNEQFFGPGTRLTVL.

V usage is TRBV18 and J usage is TRBJ2-7; D unclear. The ends were cut back, 6 bases at V and 0 bases at J, with 15 bases in the middle. Germline V lookup: CDR1 KGHSH, CDR2 LQKENI. The CDR3 length is 15 residues. CDR3 nucleotide sequence: TGTGCCAGCTCTCCGACTGCTCCGTCCTCCTACGAGCAGTACTTC. Translated: CASSPTAPSSYEQYF. The full variable domain, its missing parts supplied by reference TRBV18 and TRBJ2-7, is NAGVMQNPRHLVRRRGQEARLRCSPMKGHSHVYWYRQLPEEGLKFMVYLQKENIIDESGMPKERFSAEFPKEGPSILRIQQVVRGDSAAYFCASSPTAPSSYEQYFGPGTRLTVT.